These 29 T cell receptor beta chains were all obtained from the same sample, sequenced in a study of Ad26.COV2.S vaccination and SARS-CoV-2 variants. Using immunoSEQ multiplex PCR, the repertoire was profiled, and TCRdb retains in-frame clones only, with some absent. The repertoire consists of approximately 400,000 clones, with roughly 94% occurring once and the leading ten covering under 4%. The material was peripheral blood, obtained after recovery from COVID-19. These receptors were taken from a human donor who had recovered from COVID-19.

The rearrangement links TRBV5-8 to TRBJ2-5; 9 bases map to TRBD1. The CDR3 is 15 amino acids. CDR1 is SGHTS and CDR2 is YDEGEE in the germline V gene. V dropped 0 bases and J dropped 5; count of bases not matched to a gene: 5. The CDR3 protein is CASSLGDRVYETQYF. CDR3 nucleotides: TGTGCCAGCAGCTTGGGGGACAGGGTATACGAGACCCAGTACTTC.

This clone was recorded a few times. The chain couples TRBV11-2 to TRBJ2-7; tentatively, D is TRBD1 or TRBD2 (5 bases each). Germline values: CDR1 SGHAT, CDR2 FQNNGV. Trimming took off 5 bases at V and 1 base at J, with 15 bases between the two ends. CDR3 length: 15 residues. The CDR3 DNA follows: TGTGCCAGCAGCCGAGGGGCAGGGTCTTCCTACGAGCAGTACTTC. It is translated as CASSRGAGSSYEQYF.

The chain joins TRBV11-2 to TRBJ1-2; D gene uncertain. The CDR3 length is 11 residues. Trimming removed 4 bases at V and 12 bases at J, with 12 bases between. Germline loops: CDR1 SGHAT, CDR2 FQNNGV. This chain's CDR3 is CASSYGPANTF. In DNA form, the CDR3 reads TGTGCCAGCAGCTATGGCCCCGCGAACACCTTC.

The chain is built from TRBV7-8 and TRBJ2-3; D unresolved. The CDR3 has 14 residues. In germline, CDR1 is SGHVS, CDR2 FQNEAQ. The germline V and J ends were trimmed by 4 bases and 3 bases, with 11 bases remaining between them. The DNA for the CDR3 is TGTGCCAGCAGCTCCTCTATCTTGACAGATACGCAGTATTTT. Its translation is CASSSSILTDTQYF.

This clone occurred a few times. The chain joins TRBV15 to TRBJ1-2, with D possibly matching TRBD1 (6 bases). CDR1 is LNHNV, CDR2 YYDKDF, per germline (reference sequence). CDR3 length: 12 amino acids. V was trimmed by 4 bases and J by 10 bases, leaving 13 bases between them. CDR3 DNA: TGTGCCACCAGCATTCGCGGGGGACACTACACCTTC. Translation: CATSIRGGHYTF.

This chain links TRBV6-5 with TRBJ2-5; D remains ambiguous. The CDR3 has 14 residues. Germline V gene sequence: CDR1 MNHEY, CDR2 SVGAGI. Trimming shortened V by 0 bases and J by 2 bases, and 7 bases separated the two germline ends. The CDR3 bases are TGTGCCAGCAGTTACTCGAACGGGCAAGAGACCCAGTACTTC. The encoded protein is CASSYSNGQETQYF.

V usage is TRBV30 and J usage is TRBJ1-2; the match to TRBD1 covers 7 bases. The CDR3 is 14 amino acids. V shed 5 bases and J 4 bases; nucleotides not matched to a gene: 10. Per the germline V gene, CDR1 is GTSNPN and CDR2 is SVGIG (reference sequence). CDR3: CAWRRGQRAYGYTF. CDR3 coding DNA: TGTGCCTGGCGTAGGGGACAGAGAGCCTATGGCTACACCTTC.

This clone was picked up one time. The chain joins TRBV20-1 to TRBJ2-7, with D uncertain. This CDR3 spans 13 amino acids. The germline V gene encodes CDR1 DFQATT and CDR2 SNEGSKA (reference sequence). V lost 3 bases and J lost 3, with 12 bases in between. The CDR3 DNA reads TGCAGTGCTAGTCGCCCCGGCTACTACGAGCAGTACTTC. It translates to CSASRPGYYEQYF.

The rearrangement joins TRBV9 to TRBJ1-2; no definite D call. V dropped 4 bases and J dropped 6 bases, with 7 bases sitting between them. Germline CDR1 is SGDLS and CDR2 is YYNGEE. The CDR3 is 11 residues long. The CDR3 loop is CASSTQHGYTF. The CDR3 DNA sequence: TGTGCCAGCAGCACCCAGCATGGCTACACCTTC.

For this clone: In the same sample, other DNA sequences code for this CDR3. The genes are TRBV5-1 and TRBJ2-1; no definite D call. CDR3 size: 15 residues. V was cut by 0 bases and J by 0 bases, with 7 bases left in between. CDR1 and CDR2 from the germline V gene are SGHRS and YFSETQ. CDR3 DNA: TGCGCCAGCAGCTTGGTTGCGGACTCCTACAATGAGCAGTTCTTC. This sequence encodes CASSLVADSYNEQFF.

The chain combines TRBV2 with TRBJ1-1; tentative D call: TRBD1 (5 bases). In germline, CDR1 is SNHLY, CDR2 FYNNEI. Between the trimmed V and J ends, which lost 4 bases and 1 base, there was a span of 10 bases. This CDR3 is built from 14 residues. The CDR3 protein is CASSVFGGNTEAFF. CDR3 DNA sequence: TGTGCCAGCAGTGTATTTGGGGGGAACACTGAAGCTTTCTTT. The variable domain in full, completed from reference TRBV2 and TRBJ1-1, reads EPEVTQTPSHQVTQMGQEVILRCVPISNHLYFYWYRQILGQKVEFLVSFYNNEISEKSEIFDDQFSVERPDGSNFTLKIRSTKLEDSAMYFCASSVFGGNTEAFFGQGTRLTVV.

The chain recombines TRBV14 with TRBJ1-5; D uncertain. This CDR3 is built from 13 residues. V shed 0 bases and J shed 8 bases, with 8 bases lying between them. The germline gives CDR1 SGHDN, CDR2 FVKESK. CDR3 amino acids: CASSQEVVKPQHF. CDR3 nucleotides: TGTGCCAGCAGCCAAGAGGTGGTAAAGCCCCAGCATTTT. Full variable domain (rest looked up from reference TRBV14 and TRBJ1-5): EAGVTQFPSHSVIEKGQTVTLRCDPISGHDNLYWYRRVMGKEIKFLLHFVKESKQDESGMPNNRFLAERTGGTYSTLKVQPAELEDSGVYFCASSQEVVKPQHFGDGTRLSIL.

J is TRBJ1-6 and V is TRBV7-8; tentative D call: TRBD1 (5 bases). V shed 1 base and J shed 10 bases, with 8 bases lying between them. Germline V gene lookup returns CDR1 SGHVS and CDR2 FQNEAQ. The CDR3 totals 13 residues. In DNA form, the CDR3 reads TGTGCCAGCAGCTTAGTGGCAGGGTCACCCCTCCACTTT. Translating it yields CASSLVAGSPLHF.

This chain connects TRBV5-6 to TRBJ1-2, with TRBD1 identical over 7 bases. This CDR3 comprises 14 residues. After removal of 4 bases from V and 4 bases from J, the junction contained 7 bases not matched to a gene. Germline CDR1 and CDR2: SGHDT and YYEEEE. The CDR3 region is CASSPGTEFYGYTF. CDR3 DNA sequence: TGTGCCAGCAGCCCGGGGACAGAGTTCTATGGCTACACCTTC.

The V and J genes are TRBV28 and TRBJ2-7; D may match TRBD1 or TRBD2 (5 bases each). CDR1 and CDR2 from the germline V gene are MDHEN and SYDVKM. V was clipped by 8 bases and J by 5 bases, with 25 bases between them. The CDR3 spans 16 residues. The CDR3 sequence is CASRPLGTDFIHEQYF. The CDR3 nucleotides are TGTGCCAGCCGACCACTCGGGACGGATTTTATCCACGAGCAGTACTTC. Combining the CDR3 with reference TRBV28 and TRBJ2-7 gives the whole variable domain DVKVTQSSRYLVKRTGEKVFLECVQDMDHENMFWYRQDPGLGLRLIYFSYDVKMKEKGDIPEGYSVSREKKERFSLILESASTNQTSMYLCASRPLGTDFIHEQYFGPGTRLTVT.

The rearrangement uses TRBV11-2 and TRBJ2-7, with TRBD2 identical over 7 bases. The V gene's germline CDR1 is SGHAT and CDR2 FQNNGV. V shed 1 base and J 4 bases; nucleotides not matched to a gene: 7. The CDR3 runs to 15 residues. The CDR3 region is CASSLVWRERYEQYF. The CDR3 coding sequence is TGTGCCAGCAGCTTAGTATGGCGGGAGAGGTACGAGCAGTACTTC. Using reference TRBV11-2 and TRBJ2-7 for the parts outside the CDR3, the full variable domain is EAGVAQSPRYKIIEKRQSVAFWCNPISGHATLYWYQQILGQGPKLLIQFQNNGVVDDSQLPKDRFSAERLKGVDSTLKIQPAKLEDSAVYLCASSLVWRERYEQYFGPGTRLTVT.

The gene calls are TRBV15 and TRBJ2-1; D assignment may be TRBD1 or TRBD2 (6 bases each). Germline CDR1 reads LNHNV; CDR2 reads YYDKDF (reference sequence). The CDR3 is made up of 16 amino acids. The V end lost 3 bases, the J end lost 7 bases, and 19 bases lay between the germline ends. CDR3 in DNA: TGTGCCACCAGCAGGCGAGGGTCAGGGGAGGCTAATGAGCAGTTCTTC. Translating it yields CATSRRGSGEANEQFF.

In DNA form, the CDR3 reads TGTGCCAGCAGTAGGGGGGGAGTCGGGGAGCTGTTTTTT. Its protein product is CASSRGGVGELFF. The rearrangement uses TRBV6-2 or TRBV6-3 and TRBJ2-2, with D possibly matching TRBD2 (7 bases). CDR1 is MNHEY, CDR2 SVGEGT, per germline. V was cut by 5 bases and J by 7 bases, with 11 bases left in between. CDR3 size: 13 residues.

The chain is built from TRBV6-5 and TRBJ1-2; the match to TRBD1 covers 7 bases. The length of the CDR3 is 14 residues. Losses at the gene ends were 6 bases for V and 4 bases for J; bases not matched to a gene: 8. CDR1 MNHEY and CDR2 SVGAGI come from the germline V gene. Here the CDR3 DNA reads TGTGCCAGCAGCAGACAGGGATTCGGCTATGGCTACACCTTC. Its protein product is CASSRQGFGYGYTF.

In the case of this clone: Distinct nucleotide sequences in the sample also encode this CDR3. The chain couples TRBV11-2 to TRBJ1-1; D unclear. This CDR3 is built from 13 residues. CDR1 is SGHAT and CDR2 is FQNNGV in the germline V gene. V lost 0 bases, J lost 0 bases, and 2 bases lay in between. The CDR3 coding sequence is TGTGCCAGCAGCTTAGACCTGAACACTGAAGCTTTCTTT. It yields the protein CASSLDLNTEAFF.

The DNA for the CDR3 is TGTGCCAGCAGCAGTGACAGGATAAATCAGCCCCAGCATTTT. Amino acids: CASSSDRINQPQHF. J is TRBJ1-5 and V is TRBV7-2, with a weak D call TRBD1 (6 bases). CDR3 length equals 14 residues. V was clipped by 5 bases and J by 4 bases, with 12 bases between them. In germline, CDR1 is SGHTA, CDR2 FQGNSA.

DNA of the CDR3: TGTGCCAGCAGCCCGCCCAGCGGAACTCCGGGGCAGTACTTC. Amino acid sequence: CASSPPSGTPGQYF. The chain has TRBV7-6 and TRBJ2-7, with D maybe TRBD2 (5 bases). Germline CDR1 SGHVS, CDR2 FNYEAQ. Trimming left V 5 bases short and J 9 bases short, with 20 bases between. The CDR3 consists of 14 residues. The full variable domain, with the rest looked up from reference TRBV7-6 and TRBJ2-7, is GAGVSQSPRYKVTKRGQDVALRCDPISGHVSLYWYRQALGQGPEFLTYFNYEAQQDKSGLPNDRFSAERPEGSISTLTIQRTEQRDSAMYRCASSPPSGTPGQYFGPGTRLTVT.

The CDR3 region has the DNA TGTGCCAGTAGCCCCGGGACAGGGGGCCCAGATACGCAGTATTTT. Translated, it gives CASSPGTGGPDTQYF. This rearrangement joins TRBV19 to TRBJ2-3; TRBD1 matches 12 bases. CDR1 is LNHDA, CDR2 SQIVND, per germline (reference sequence). The CDR3 has 15 amino acids. Germline trimming cut 6 bases from V and 4 bases from J; bases unmatched to any gene: 5. The entire variable domain, with the rest obtained from reference TRBV19 and TRBJ2-3, is as follows: DGGITQSPKYLFRKEGQNVTLSCEQNLNHDAMYWYRQDPGQGLRLIYYSQIVNDFQKGDIAEGYSVSREKKESFPLTVTSAQKNPTAFYLCASSPGTGGPDTQYFGPGTRLTVL.

This chain links TRBV7-6 with TRBJ2-3; TRBD2 might be the D (8 bases). The CDR3 length is 16 residues. Germline CDR1 and CDR2: SGHVS and FNYEAQ. V dropped 7 bases and J dropped 5 bases, with 22 bases sitting between them. CDR3 region: CASTLGGGGFGDTQYF. The CDR3 DNA reads TGTGCCAGCACCCTAGGGGGCGGGGGGTTCGGAGATACGCAGTATTTT.

The chain employs TRBV4-1 and TRBJ2-5, with a possible D match to TRBD1 (5 bases). V was clipped by 2 bases and J by 5 bases, with 9 bases between them. Per the germline V gene, CDR1 is MGHRA and CDR2 is YSYEKL. The CDR3 totals 13 residues. The CDR3 DNA reads as TGCGCCAGCAGCCAACAGGGTCGCGAGACCCAGTACTTC. Translation: CASSQQGRETQYF.

The chain links TRBV20-1 to TRBJ1-5; D is unclear. Per the germline V gene, CDR1 is DFQATT and CDR2 is SNEGSKA (reference sequence). The CDR3 consists of 14 residues. The germline V and J ends were trimmed by 3 bases and 5 bases, with 14 bases remaining between them. Here the CDR3 reads CSASGPGVDQPQHF. CDR3 in DNA: TGCAGTGCTAGTGGGCCGGGAGTCGATCAGCCCCAGCATTTT.

The V gene is TRBV29-1, the J gene TRBJ1-2; tentatively, D is TRBD1 (6 bases). Trimming shortened V by 3 bases and J by 4 bases, and 15 bases separated the two germline ends. This CDR3 is 14 amino acids long. Germline CDR1 is SQVTM and CDR2 is ANQGSEA. The CDR3 DNA is TGCAGCGTTGATTATACAGGGATTGGCTATGGCTACACCTTC. It encodes CSVDYTGIGYGYTF.

The J gene is TRBJ2-5, the V gene TRBV19, with no clear D. V was pared by 1 base and J by 5 bases, with 14 bases between. The CDR3 has 15 residues. The germline CDR1 and CDR2 sequences are LNHDA and SQIVND (reference sequence). DNA of the CDR3: TGTGCCAGTAGTATAGGTGGTTCGGCGGCGGAGACCCAGTACTTC. Translation gives CASSIGGSAAETQYF.

About this clone: A read error is the likely source, as a far larger clone sits one nucleotide away. This chain links TRBV12-3 or TRBV12-4 with TRBJ1-5; no clear D. V dropped 3 bases and J dropped 0 bases, with 0 bases sitting between them. The CDR3 contains 12 residues. The CDR3 nucleotides read TGTGCCAGCAGTTTTAGCAATCAGCCCCAGCATTTT. Translated, it gives CASSFSNQPQHF.